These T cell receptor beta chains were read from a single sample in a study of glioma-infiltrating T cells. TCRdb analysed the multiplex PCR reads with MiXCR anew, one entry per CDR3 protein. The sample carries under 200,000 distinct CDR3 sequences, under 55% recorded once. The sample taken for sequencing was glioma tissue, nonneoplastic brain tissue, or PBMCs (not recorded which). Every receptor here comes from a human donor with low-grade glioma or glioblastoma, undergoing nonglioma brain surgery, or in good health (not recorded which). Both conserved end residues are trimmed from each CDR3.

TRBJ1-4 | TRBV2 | ASGNDRGGHKKLF
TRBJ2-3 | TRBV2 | ASRGTSGRRTDTQY
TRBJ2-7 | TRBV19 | ASSTDRAAGEQY
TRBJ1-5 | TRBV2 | ASRESGLRDQPQH
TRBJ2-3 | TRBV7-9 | ASSETPRELTDTQY
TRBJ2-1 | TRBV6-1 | ASSSRAPSADEQF
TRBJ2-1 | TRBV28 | ASKKTNSHLH
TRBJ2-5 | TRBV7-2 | ASSLNGRETQY
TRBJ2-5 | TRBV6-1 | ASRSQSSTETQY
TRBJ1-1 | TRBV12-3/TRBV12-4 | ASKTGQYTEAF
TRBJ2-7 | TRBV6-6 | DSSSDFVSYEQY
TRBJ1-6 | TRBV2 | ASSLDRSGSPLH
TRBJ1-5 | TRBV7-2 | ASSLQGDYRNQPEH
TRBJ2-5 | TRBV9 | ASSVAPSAAEETQY
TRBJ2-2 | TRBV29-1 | SAQGTGEAGELF
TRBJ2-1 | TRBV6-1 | ATEGSGRYNEQF
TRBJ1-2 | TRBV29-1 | SVGYSDGYGYT
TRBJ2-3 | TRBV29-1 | SGGEYTDTQY
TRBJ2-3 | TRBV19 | ASSLGIPSTDTQY
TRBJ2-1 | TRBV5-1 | ASTLGGELNEKF
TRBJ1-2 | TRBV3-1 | ASSGVSDYGYT
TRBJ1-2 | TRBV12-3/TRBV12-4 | ASSLTAQGPYGYT
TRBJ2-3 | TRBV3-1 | ASSTRGQGTDTQY
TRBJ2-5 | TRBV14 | ASSQEAGTQY